This T cell receptor beta chain was recorded in a study of blood T cell repertoires in COVID-19. Study as a whole: COVID-19 samples collected from the United States, Italy and Spain covered acute and convalescent phases. Nucleic acid was either cDNA or gDNA, and it came from T cells, B-cell-depleted T cells, or PBMCs.

In the authors' workflow: Quantification of nucleated cells was approximated via reference gene primer amplification. Generated by immunoSEQ multiplex PCR, the TCRdb table keeps only in-frame clones and is missing some. The D gene and trimming were derived from the DNA, and the V and J assignments and clone size from that table. The profile covers some 190,000 clones, with around nine tenths appearing a single time and under 2% taken by the ten largest. Germline CDR1 LNHDA, CDR2 SQIVND (reference sequence). CDR3 length: 15 amino acids. Trimming took 7 bases from V and 2 from J; bases not matched to a gene: 7.

Sample: peripheral blood. V usage is TRBV19 and J usage is TRBJ2-3; TRBD2 matches 9 bases. This clonotype was sampled from a man younger than 30 with active or convalescent COVID-19. CDR3 DNA sequence: TGTGCCAGTATGACGGCGGGAGGGAACACAGATACGCAGTATTTT. The encoded protein is CASMTAGGNTDTQYF.